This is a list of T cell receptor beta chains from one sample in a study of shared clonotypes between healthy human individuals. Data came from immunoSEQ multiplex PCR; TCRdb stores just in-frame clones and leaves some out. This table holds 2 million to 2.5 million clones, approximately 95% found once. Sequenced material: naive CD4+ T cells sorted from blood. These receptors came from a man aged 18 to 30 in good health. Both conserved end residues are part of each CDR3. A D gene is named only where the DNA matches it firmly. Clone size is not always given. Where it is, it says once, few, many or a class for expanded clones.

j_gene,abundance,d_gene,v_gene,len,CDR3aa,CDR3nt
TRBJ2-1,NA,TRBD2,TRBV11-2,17,CASSSLTSGNPYNEQFF,TGTGCCAGCAGCTCGCTGACTAGCGGGAACCCCTACAATGAGCAGTTCTTC
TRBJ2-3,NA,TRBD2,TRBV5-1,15,CASSPLAGGTDTQYF,TGCGCCAGCAGCCCTTTAGCGGGAGGAACAGATACGCAGTATTTT
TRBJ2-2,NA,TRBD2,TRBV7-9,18,CASSSPRGTSGSTGELFF,TGTGCCAGCAGCTCCCCCCGCGGGACTAGCGGGAGCACCGGGGAGCTGTTTTTT
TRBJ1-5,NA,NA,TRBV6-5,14,CASSYKGINQPQHF,TGTGCCAGCAGTTATAAAGGGATCAATCAGCCCCAGCATTTT
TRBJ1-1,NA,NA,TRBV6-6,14,CASRQDRTNTEAFF,TGTGCCAGCAGGCAGGACAGAACCAACACTGAAGCTTTCTTT
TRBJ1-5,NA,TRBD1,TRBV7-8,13,CASSPGGNQPQHF,TGTGCCAGCAGCCCAGGGGGAAATCAGCCCCAGCATTTT
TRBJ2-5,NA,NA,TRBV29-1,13,CSGKRDSQETQYF,TGCAGCGGAAAGCGGGACAGCCAAGAGACCCAGTACTTC
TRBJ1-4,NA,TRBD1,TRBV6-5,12,CATGTGYEKLFF,TGTGCCACCGGGACAGGTTATGAAAAACTGTTTTTT
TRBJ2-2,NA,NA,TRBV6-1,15,CASRWTQTNTGELFF,TGTGCCAGCAGGTGGACCCAGACGAACACCGGGGAGCTGTTTTTT
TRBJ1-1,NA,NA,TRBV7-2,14,CASSPGQKNTEAFF,TGTGCCAGCAGCCCGGGACAAAAGAACACTGAAGCTTTCTTT
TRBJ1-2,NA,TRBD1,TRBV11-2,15,CASSPRTGGLWGYTF,TGTGCCAGCAGCCCAAGGACAGGGGGCTTATGGGGCTACACCTTC
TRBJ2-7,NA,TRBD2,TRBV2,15,CASSEGGLVEVEQYF,TGTGCCAGCAGTGAAGGGGGACTAGTCGAGGTCGAGCAGTACTTC
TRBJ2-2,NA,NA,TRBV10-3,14,CAISESEGTGELFF,TGTGCCATCAGTGAGTCGGAAGGGACCGGGGAGCTGTTTTTT
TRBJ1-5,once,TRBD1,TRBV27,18,CASSSAGTGGATQQPQHF,TGTGCCAGCAGTAGCGCCGGGACAGGGGGCGCGACTCAACAGCCCCAGCATTTT
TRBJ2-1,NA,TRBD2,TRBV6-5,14,CASLGAGKYNEQFF,TGTGCCAGCTTAGGAGCGGGAAAGTACAATGAGCAGTTCTTC
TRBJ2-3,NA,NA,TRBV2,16,CASSGPGNLGTDTQYF,TGTGCCAGCAGTGGACCCGGAAACCTCGGCACAGATACGCAGTATTTT
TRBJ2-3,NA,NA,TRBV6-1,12,CASTRAADTQYF,TGTGCCAGCACCAGGGCTGCAGATACGCAGTATTTT
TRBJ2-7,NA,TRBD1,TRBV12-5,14,CASAPWDSSYEQYF,TGTGCTAGTGCCCCTTGGGACAGCTCCTACGAGCAGTACTTC
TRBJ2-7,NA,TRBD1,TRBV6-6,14,CASSSRTGYYEQYF,TGTGCCAGCAGTTCGCGGACAGGATACTACGAGCAGTACTTC
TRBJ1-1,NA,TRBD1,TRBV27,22,CASSFERSPGTATILGNTEAFF,TGTGCCAGCAGTTTTGAGAGATCTCCCGGGACAGCGACAATCCTCGGGAACACTGAAGCTTTCTTT
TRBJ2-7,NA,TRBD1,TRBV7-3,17,CASSLRPPGQGDYEQYF,TGTGCCAGCAGCTTAAGGCCCCCGGGACAGGGGGACTACGAGCAGTACTTC
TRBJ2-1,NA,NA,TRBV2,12,CASQVRSDEQFF,TGTGCCAGCCAGGTCAGGTCGGATGAGCAGTTCTTC
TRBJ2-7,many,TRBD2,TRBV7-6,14,CASSSGRPPDEQYF,TGTGCCAGCAGCTCCGGGAGGCCGCCGGACGAGCAGTACTTC
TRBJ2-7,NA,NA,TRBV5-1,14,CASSLGQVVDEQYF,TGCGCCAGCAGCTTGGGACAGGTAGTGGACGAGCAGTACTTC
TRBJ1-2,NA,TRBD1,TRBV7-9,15,CASSLAGGTGHGYTF,TGTGCCAGCAGCTTAGCTGGAGGGACAGGGCATGGCTACACCTTC
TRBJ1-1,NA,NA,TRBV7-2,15,CASSSDSLGNTEAFF,TGTGCCAGCAGCTCGGACAGCTTGGGGAACACTGAAGCTTTCTTT
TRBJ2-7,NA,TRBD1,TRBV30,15,CAWSSPGQGAYEQYF,TGTGCCTGGAGCAGCCCGGGACAGGGGGCCTACGAGCAGTACTTC
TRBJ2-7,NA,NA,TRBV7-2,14,CASSPRGVPYEQYF,TGTGCCAGCAGCCCCCGGGGAGTTCCCTACGAGCAGTACTTC
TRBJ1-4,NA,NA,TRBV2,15,CASSELRGGNEKLFF,TGTGCCAGCAGTGAACTCAGGGGAGGTAATGAAAAACTGTTTTTT
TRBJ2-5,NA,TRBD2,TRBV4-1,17,CASSQERSSGRRETQYF,TGCGCCAGCAGCCAAGAGCGGTCTAGCGGGCGTCGGGAGACCCAGTACTTC
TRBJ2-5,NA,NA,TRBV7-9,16,CASSDRTRGTQETQYF,TGTGCCAGCAGCGACCGGACCCGGGGGACCCAAGAGACCCAGTACTTC
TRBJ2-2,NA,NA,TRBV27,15,CASTPNREGKEELFF,TGTGCCAGCACTCCGAACAGGGAAGGTAAAGAGGAGCTGTTTTTT
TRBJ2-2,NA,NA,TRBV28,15,CASSPPRGHTGELFF,TGTGCCAGCAGTCCCCCCAGAGGGCACACCGGGGAGCTGTTTTTT
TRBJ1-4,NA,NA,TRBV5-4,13,CATNGQTNEKLFF,TGTGCCACCAACGGACAGACTAATGAAAAACTGTTTTTT
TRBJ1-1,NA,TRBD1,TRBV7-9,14,CASSLTWGDSEAFF,TGTGCCAGCAGCCTGACCTGGGGGGACAGTGAAGCTTTCTTT
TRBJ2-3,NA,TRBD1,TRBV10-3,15,CAISGDRGGTDTQYF,TGTGCCATCAGTGGGGACAGGGGAGGAACAGATACGCAGTATTTT
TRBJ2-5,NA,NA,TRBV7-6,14,CASSLDISQETQYF,TGTGCCAGCAGCCTGGACATTTCCCAGGAGACCCAGTACTTC
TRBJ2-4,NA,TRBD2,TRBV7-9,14,CATSVAGAKNIQYF,TGTGCCACCTCCGTAGCGGGAGCCAAAAACATTCAGTACTTC
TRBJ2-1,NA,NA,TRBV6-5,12,CASNGAGQVQFF,TGTGCCAGCAATGGAGCGGGCCAGGTGCAGTTCTTC
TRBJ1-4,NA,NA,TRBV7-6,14,CASSLRRGGEKLFF,TGTGCCAGCAGCTTAAGAAGGGGAGGTGAAAAACTGTTTTTT
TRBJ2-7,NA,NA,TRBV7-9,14,CASSTFGGSYEQYF,TGTGCCAGCAGCACTTTTGGGGGGTCCTACGAGCAGTACTTC
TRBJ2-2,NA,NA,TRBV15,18,CATSTSRNALRDTGELFF,TGTGCCACCAGCACCAGCCGCAATGCCCTCCGGGATACCGGGGAGCTGTTTTTT
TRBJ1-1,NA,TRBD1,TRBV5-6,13,CASSWDRNTEAFF,TGTGCCAGCAGTTGGGACAGAAACACTGAAGCTTTCTTT
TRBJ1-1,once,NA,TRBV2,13,CASGRDGPTEAFF,TGTGCCAGCGGGAGAGACGGCCCCACTGAAGCTTTCTTT
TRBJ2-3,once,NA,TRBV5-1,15,CASSQRTDSTDTQYF,TGCGCCAGCAGCCAACGGACAGATAGCACAGATACGCAGTATTTT
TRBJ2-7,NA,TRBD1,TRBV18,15,CASSQAGTGAYEQYF,TGTGCCAGCTCACAGGCCGGGACAGGGGCCTACGAGCAGTACTTC
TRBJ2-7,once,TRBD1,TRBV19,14,CASSPRQGYYEQYF,TGTGCCAGTAGTCCCCGACAGGGGTACTACGAGCAGTACTTC
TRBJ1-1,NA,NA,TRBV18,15,CASSPPTDGNTEAFF,TGTGCCAGCTCACCACCCACGGACGGTAACACTGAAGCTTTCTTT
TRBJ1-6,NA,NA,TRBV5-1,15,CASSSGTGTLPPLHF,TGCGCCAGCAGCTCCGGAACAGGGACCCTCCCACCCCTCCACTTT
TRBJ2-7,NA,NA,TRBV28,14,CASRPRLGAYEQYF,TGTGCCAGCAGACCGAGACTCGGAGCCTACGAGCAGTACTTC
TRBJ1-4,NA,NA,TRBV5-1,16,CASAVEGGAPNEKLFF,TGCGCCAGCGCCGTAGAGGGGGGCGCGCCTAATGAAAAACTGTTTTTT
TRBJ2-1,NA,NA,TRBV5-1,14,CASSYGSGPNEQFF,TGCGCCAGCAGCTACGGATCCGGCCCCAATGAGCAGTTCTTC
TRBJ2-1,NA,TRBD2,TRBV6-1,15,CASIRTSGGAGEQFF,TGTGCCAGCATCCGGACTAGCGGGGGGGCGGGAGAGCAGTTCTTC
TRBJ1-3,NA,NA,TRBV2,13,CASSGDVGNTIYF,TGTGCCAGCAGCGGGGACGTGGGAAACACCATATATTTT
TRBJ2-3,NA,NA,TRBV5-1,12,CASSPWADTQYF,TGCGCCAGCAGCCCGTGGGCGGATACGCAGTATTTT